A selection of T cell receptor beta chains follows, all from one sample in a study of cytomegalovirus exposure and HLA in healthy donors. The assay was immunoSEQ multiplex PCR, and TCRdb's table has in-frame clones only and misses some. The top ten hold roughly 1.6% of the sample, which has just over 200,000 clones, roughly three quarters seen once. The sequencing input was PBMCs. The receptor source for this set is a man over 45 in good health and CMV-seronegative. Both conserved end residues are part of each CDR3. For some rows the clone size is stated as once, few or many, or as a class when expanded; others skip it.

CDR3 protein: CASSSSGRGYEQYF
J gene: TRBJ2-7
clone size: NA
V gene: TRBV5-6

CDR3 protein: CASSGGTSGRLPYNEQFF
J gene: TRBJ2-1
clone size: once
V gene: TRBV10-1

CDR3 protein: CASSEQGGIGLAGDGQYF
J gene: TRBJ2-7
clone size: NA
V gene: TRBV6-1

CDR3 protein: CASGRLAGDSRNTGELFF
J gene: TRBJ2-2
clone size: NA
V gene: TRBV12-5

CDR3 protein: CASSGQGGKNTEAFF
J gene: TRBJ1-1
clone size: NA
V gene: TRBV18

CDR3 protein: CASRTWAGNTIYF
J gene: TRBJ1-3
clone size: NA
V gene: TRBV19

CDR3 protein: CASSLSGELAGNTIYF
J gene: TRBJ1-3
clone size: NA
V gene: TRBV28

CDR3 protein: CASSTPGTGSYEQYF
J gene: TRBJ2-7
clone size: NA
V gene: TRBV11-2

CDR3 protein: CASSPGLAGGFGELFF
J gene: TRBJ2-2
clone size: NA
V gene: TRBV7-2

CDR3 protein: CASSIWTGFHEQYF
J gene: TRBJ2-7
clone size: NA
V gene: TRBV6-6

CDR3 protein: CASSRGGGSPLHF
J gene: TRBJ1-6
clone size: NA
V gene: TRBV28

CDR3 protein: CASTLQTDSNQPQHF
J gene: TRBJ1-5
clone size: NA
V gene: TRBV19

CDR3 protein: CASSPGGGLAKNIQYF
J gene: TRBJ2-4
clone size: few
V gene: TRBV7-9

CDR3 protein: CASSLRGTRSSGNTIYF
J gene: TRBJ1-3
clone size: few
V gene: TRBV5-4

CDR3 protein: CASSLLQGSYNEQFF
J gene: TRBJ2-1
clone size: NA
V gene: TRBV5-1

CDR3 protein: CASSATSYEQYF
J gene: TRBJ2-7
clone size: NA
V gene: TRBV4-1

CDR3 protein: CASSDRGSTQYF
J gene: TRBJ2-5
clone size: NA
V gene: TRBV5-4

CDR3 protein: CASSPDRGWDYTF
J gene: TRBJ1-2
clone size: once
V gene: TRBV28

CDR3 protein: CASSRDRGLDEQYF
J gene: TRBJ2-7
clone size: NA
V gene: TRBV7-2

CDR3 protein: CASSEASGTYEQYF
J gene: TRBJ2-7
clone size: NA
V gene: TRBV2

CDR3 protein: CASSLPAEGTYEQYF
J gene: TRBJ2-7
clone size: NA
V gene: TRBV28

CDR3 protein: CASSSGGSNEKLFF
J gene: TRBJ1-4
clone size: NA
V gene: TRBV7-7

CDR3 protein: CASSLDGRAYNEQFF
J gene: TRBJ2-1
clone size: NA
V gene: TRBV5-1

CDR3 protein: CASSQDQVYEQYF
J gene: TRBJ2-7
clone size: NA
V gene: TRBV4-1

CDR3 protein: CASGLVRTGALNTEAFF
J gene: TRBJ1-1
clone size: NA
V gene: TRBV12-5

CDR3 protein: CACQKGAPLMNTEAFF
J gene: TRBJ1-1
clone size: NA
V gene: TRBV30

CDR3 protein: CASSLGGAFNQPQHF
J gene: TRBJ1-5
clone size: few
V gene: TRBV5-6

CDR3 protein: CASSLVQDQPQHF
J gene: TRBJ1-5
clone size: NA
V gene: TRBV28

CDR3 protein: CASSLGQGANQPQHF
J gene: TRBJ1-5
clone size: NA
V gene: TRBV7-6

CDR3 protein: CASSSDRGLLGQPQHF
J gene: TRBJ1-5
clone size: NA
V gene: TRBV6-5

CDR3 protein: CASSQGTIDEQFF
J gene: TRBJ2-1
clone size: NA
V gene: TRBV4-1

CDR3 protein: CAWSMGLAVGQGTQYF
J gene: TRBJ2-5
clone size: NA
V gene: TRBV30

CDR3 protein: CASRSAGREDRNEQFF
J gene: TRBJ2-1
clone size: NA
V gene: TRBV27

CDR3 protein: CASSFSGSSYNEQFF
J gene: TRBJ2-1
clone size: few
V gene: TRBV27

CDR3 protein: CSVEGQGDSEAFF
J gene: TRBJ1-1
clone size: NA
V gene: TRBV29-1

CDR3 protein: CSVTAGGSLYEQYF
J gene: TRBJ2-7
clone size: NA
V gene: TRBV29-1

CDR3 protein: CASSVGSGVSYEQYF
J gene: TRBJ2-7
clone size: NA
V gene: TRBV9

CDR3 protein: CASSYSEEVGYGYTF
J gene: TRBJ1-2
clone size: NA
V gene: TRBV6-5

CDR3 protein: CASSLVGGATEAFF
J gene: TRBJ1-1
clone size: NA
V gene: TRBV7-9

CDR3 protein: CATSDTGGLAYEQYF
J gene: TRBJ2-7
clone size: NA
V gene: TRBV15